The 15 T cell receptor beta chains below were found in one sample sequenced in a study of OX40 agonist ivuxolimab in advanced cancers. Libraries were prepared by immunoSEQ multiplex PCR; TCRdb keeps only in-frame clonotypes and omits some of them. This table has some 73,000 clones, approximately 90% appearing once. Sequencing used CD4+ or CD8+ T cells sorted from blood, obtained in a trial of the OX40 agonist ivuxolimab. The receptors were sampled from an adult with an advanced solid tumor such as melanoma, head and neck, liver or kidney cancer.

The chain recombines TRBV18 with TRBJ2-3; D call uncertain. The germline gives CDR1 KGHSH, CDR2 LQKENI. Trimming pared 4 bases from V and 4 bases from J, leaving 12 bases between. This CDR3 spans 14 amino acids. The CDR3 spells CASSLDVRADTQYF. The CDR3 coding sequence is TGTGCCAGCTCACTGGATGTCCGCGCAGATACGCAGTATTTT. Full variable domain (missing parts from reference TRBV18 and TRBJ2-3): NAGVMQNPRHLVRRRGQEARLRCSPMKGHSHVYWYRQLPEEGLKFMVYLQKENIIDESGMPKERFSAEFPKEGPSILRIQQVVRGDSAAYFCASSLDVRADTQYFGPGTRLTVL.

The V and J genes are TRBV11-2 and TRBJ2-7; 7 positions match TRBD1. The CDR3 consists of 14 residues. After removal of 4 bases from V and 2 bases from J, the junction contained 5 bases not matched to a gene. The germline V gene encodes CDR1 SGHAT and CDR2 FQNNGV. CDR3 DNA sequence: TGTGCCAGCAGCTCCTGGGACAGAGCCTACGAGCAGTACTTC. Translated, it gives CASSSWDRAYEQYF.

The chain combines TRBV9 with TRBJ2-2; the D call may be TRBD1 or TRBD2 (6 bases each). Germline V gives CDR1 SGDLS, CDR2 YYNGEE. The CDR3 runs 14 residues. The germline V and J ends were trimmed by 4 bases and 2 bases, with 9 bases remaining between them. The CDR3 sequence is CASSPGGNTGELFF. CDR3 nucleotides: TGTGCCAGCAGCCCCGGGGGCAACACCGGGGAGCTGTTTTTT.

The rearrangement uses TRBV5-1 and TRBJ2-3, with no clear D. Between the trimmed V and J ends, which lost 2 bases and 6 bases, there was a span of 13 bases. CDR3 length: 14 residues. Germline values: CDR1 SGHRS, CDR2 YFSETQ. CDR3 residues: CASSFEEVFDTQYF. DNA for the CDR3: TGCGCCAGCAGCTTCGAAGAGGTTTTCGATACGCAGTATTTT.

The rearrangement links TRBV19 to TRBJ2-1, with D possibly being TRBD1 or TRBD2 (5 bases each). This CDR3 has 14 residues. V was shortened by 7 bases and J by 2 bases, with 12 bases between the two germline ends. Germline CDR1 reads LNHDA; CDR2 reads SQIVND (reference sequence). This CDR3 reads CASMFEGTYNEQFF. CDR3 DNA sequence: TGTGCCAGTATGTTTGAGGGGACCTACAATGAGCAGTTCTTC.

The chain combines TRBV30 with TRBJ2-1; TRBD2 agrees at 8 bases. This CDR3 is 14 amino acids long. The J segment lost 5 bases and the V segment lost 1 base, leaving 4 bases of the junction unmatched. In germline, CDR1 is GTSNPN, CDR2 SVGIG (reference sequence). DNA for the CDR3: TGTGCCTGGAGTGCCATGCGGGGGGACAATGAGCAGTTCTTC. This sequence encodes CAWSAMRGDNEQFF.

The V gene is TRBV27, the J gene TRBJ2-2, with a weak D call TRBD2 (6 bases). V gave up 5 bases and J gave up 5 bases, with 18 bases separating them. This CDR3 is built from 16 residues. Germline lookup yields CDR1 MNHEY and CDR2 SMNVEV (reference sequence). The CDR3 sequence is CASSPFTGGVTGELFF. The DNA of the CDR3 is TGTGCCAGCAGTCCCTTTACCGGGGGAGTTACCGGGGAGCTGTTTTTT.

The chain couples TRBV2 to TRBJ1-1; D unresolved. V lost 6 bases and J lost 4, with 21 bases in between. This CDR3 comprises 16 residues. The germline V gene encodes CDR1 SNHLY and CDR2 FYNNEI. CDR3 region: CASSTPDQLRGTEAFF. The CDR3 DNA reads TGTGCCAGCAGCACTCCGGACCAATTGAGAGGCACTGAAGCTTTCTTT. Combining the CDR3 with reference TRBV2 and TRBJ1-1 gives the whole variable domain EPEVTQTPSHQVTQMGQEVILRCVPISNHLYFYWYRQILGQKVEFLVSFYNNEISEKSEIFDDQFSVERPDGSNFTLKIRSTKLEDSAMYFCASSTPDQLRGTEAFFGQGTRLTVV.

The chain employs TRBV5-6 and TRBJ2-6; maybe TRBD2 (5 bases). The CDR3 consists of 15 residues. Trimming took 6 bases from V and 0 from J, leaving 10 bases between them. The germline gives CDR1 SGHDT, CDR2 YYEEEE. CDR3 amino acids: CASKVGSSGANVLTF. The CDR3 DNA sequence: TGTGCCAGCAAGGTGGGGAGCTCTGGGGCCAACGTCCTGACTTTC.

This clone has only a few counts. This sequence joins TRBV4-1 and TRBJ1-2; perhaps TRBD1 as D (5 bases). V was shortened by 4 bases and J by 8 bases, with 14 bases between the two germline ends. The CDR3 spans 13 residues. CDR1 is MGHRA and CDR2 is YSYEKL in the germline V gene. CDR3 sequence: CASSLRPREGYTF. The CDR3 DNA is TGCGCCAGCAGCCTCCGCCCCAGGGAAGGCTACACCTTC.

A single count supports this clone. CDR3 loop: CASSLEASTDTQYF. The CDR3, as DNA: TGTGCCAGCAGCTTGGAGGCTAGCACAGATACGCAGTATTTT. The chain links TRBV7-8 to TRBJ2-3; TRBD2 is a possible D gene (5 bases). This CDR3 has 14 amino acids. Per the germline V gene, CDR1 is SGHVS and CDR2 is FQNEAQ. Trimming left V 3 bases short and J 0 bases short, with 7 bases between. Using reference TRBV7-8 and TRBJ2-3 for the parts outside the CDR3, the full variable domain is GAGVSQSPRYKVAKRGQDVALRCDPISGHVSLFWYQQALGQGPEFLTYFQNEAQLDKSGLPSDRFFAERPEGSVSTLKIQRTQQEDSAVYLCASSLEASTDTQYFGPGTRLTVL.

The gene calls are TRBV28 and TRBJ2-7, with 15 bases matching TRBD2. With V trimmed by 5 bases and J by 2 bases, 7 bases remained unmatched. The CDR3 is made up of 17 amino acids. Germline CDR1 is MDHEN and CDR2 is SYDVKM. The CDR3: CASSPSGTSGRTYEQYF. DNA for the CDR3: TGTGCCAGCAGTCCATCAGGGACTAGCGGGAGGACCTACGAGCAGTACTTC.

The sample holds a few counts of this clone. The chain combines TRBV7-3 with TRBJ1-1; D is uncertain. Trimming took off 0 bases at V and 6 bases at J, with 11 bases between the two ends. CDR3 size: 14 residues. Germline V CDR1 and CDR2: SGHTA, FQGTGA. The CDR3 coding sequence is TGTGCCAGCAGCTTAACGGGCTTCGGTGCTGAAGCTTTCTTT. Its protein is CASSLTGFGAEAFF.

The chain is built from TRBV19 and TRBJ2-7; D is undetermined. Germline CDR1 LNHDA, CDR2 SQIVND (reference sequence). V lost 1 base and J 3 bases, leaving 10 bases between the germline ends. The CDR3 runs 14 residues. The CDR3 loop reads CASSIVGDGYEQYF. In DNA form, the CDR3 reads TGTGCCAGTAGTATAGTAGGTGACGGCTACGAGCAGTACTTC. Combining the CDR3 with reference TRBV19 and TRBJ2-7 gives the whole variable domain DGGITQSPKYLFRKEGQNVTLSCEQNLNHDAMYWYRQDPGQGLRLIYYSQIVNDFQKGDIAEGYSVSREKKESFPLTVTSAQKNPTAFYLCASSIVGDGYEQYFGPGTRLTVT.

The CDR3 region is CASSQGQGISYEQYF. The CDR3 DNA follows: TGTGCCAGCAGCCAGGGACAGGGGATCTCCTACGAGCAGTACTTC. The chain links TRBV11-2 to TRBJ2-7; 10 bases are a match to TRBD1. Germline V gene lookup returns CDR1 SGHAT and CDR2 FQNNGV. This CDR3 has 15 residues. V was clipped by 5 bases and J by 0 bases; unmatched bases: 4.